The 26 T cell receptor beta chains in this list originate from one sample, sequenced in a study of cytomegalovirus exposure and HLA in healthy donors. The PCR made use of 60 Vbeta and 13 Jbeta primers. The assay was immunoSEQ multiplex PCR, and TCRdb's table has in-frame clones only and misses some. The table lists under 150,000 clones, about 80% of them singletons. The sequenced sample consisted of PBMCs. The receptors were sampled from a man aged 18 to 29 in good health and CMV-seronegative.

The chain joins TRBV10-3 to TRBJ2-5, with 8 bases lining up with TRBD1. V was pared by 7 bases and J by 1 base, with 8 bases of the junction left unmatched. The CDR3 has 15 residues. Germline assignment: CDR1 ENHRY and CDR2 SYGVKD. The CDR3 sequence: CAIKSGQVLQETQYF. The CDR3 coding sequence is TGTGCCATCAAGTCGGGACAGGTCCTCCAAGAGACCCAGTACTTC.

V and J are TRBV7-9 and TRBJ2-2, with D possibly matching TRBD1 (5 bases). Trimming removed 11 bases from V and 3 bases from J, with 19 bases in between. Germline-derived CDR1 and CDR2 are SEHNR and FQNEAQ (reference sequence). The CDR3 has 15 amino acids. Here the CDR3 reads CAVTNQGFDTGELFF. CDR3 in DNA: TGTGCCGTAACGAACCAGGGCTTTGACACCGGGGAGCTGTTTTTT.

V gene TRBV27 combines with J gene TRBJ2-1, with a tentative D call TRBD1 (6 bases). Trimming took 6 bases from V and 3 from J, leaving 9 bases between them. The CDR3 is made up of 13 amino acids. Germline CDR1 reads MNHEY; CDR2 reads SMNVEV (reference sequence). CDR3 nucleotides: TGTGCCAGCAGGAAGGACAGCTACAATGAGCAGTTCTTC. Residues: CASRKDSYNEQFF.

The J gene is TRBJ2-3, the V gene TRBV2; weak D call: TRBD2 (5 bases). Germline V gene data show CDR1 as SNHLY and CDR2 as FYNNEI. V gave up 1 base and J gave up 4 bases, with 9 bases separating them. The CDR3 covers 14 residues. CDR3 loop: CASSEGPGADTQYF. CDR3 nucleotides: TGTGCCAGCAGTGAAGGTCCCGGGGCAGATACGCAGTATTTT.

The V call is TRBV5-1, the J call TRBJ2-5, with D perhaps TRBD2 (6 bases). CDR1 is SGHRS and CDR2 is YFSETQ in the germline V gene. V was clipped by 4 bases and J by 1 base, with 11 bases between them. The CDR3 is 14 amino acids. The CDR3 loop is CASSRSGPQETQYF. DNA of the CDR3: TGCGCCAGCAGCCGAAGCGGGCCCCAAGAGACCCAGTACTTC.

This rearrangement joins TRBV7-3 to TRBJ1-1; 8 nucleotides line up with TRBD1. CDR3 length: 15 residues. V gave up 4 bases and J gave up 5 bases; unmatched junction bases: 9. The germline V gene encodes CDR1 SGHTA and CDR2 FQGTGA. CDR3 sequence reads: CASSSWTGLNTEAFF. CDR3 in DNA: TGTGCCAGCAGCTCCTGGACAGGGCTAAATACTGAAGCTTTCTTT.

The table lists this clone with a count of one. The chain recombines TRBV6-5 with TRBJ2-3; D gene unclear. CDR3 length: 13 residues. Trimming cost V 5 bases and J 3 bases, with 9 bases left between them. Germline V gene lookup returns CDR1 MNHEY and CDR2 SVGAGI. CDR3 amino acids: CASSPLRTDTQYF. The CDR3 coding sequence is TGTGCCAGCAGTCCCCTGAGAACAGATACGCAGTATTTT.

The J gene is TRBJ1-2, the V gene TRBV5-1; D gene unclear. The ends were cut back, 1 base at V and 6 bases at J, with 13 bases in the middle. Germline V gives CDR1 SGHRS, CDR2 YFSETQ. This CDR3 has 14 residues. The CDR3 reads CASSLSLEVDGYTF. For the CDR3, the DNA is TGCGCCAGCAGCTTGAGCCTGGAGGTTGATGGCTACACCTTC. The entire variable domain, with the rest obtained from reference TRBV5-1 and TRBJ1-2, is as follows: KAGVTQTPRYLIKTRGQQVTLSCSPISGHRSVSWYQQTPGQGLQFLFEYFSETQRNKGNFPGRFSGRQFSNSRSEMNVSTLELGDSALYLCASSLSLEVDGYTFGSGTRLTVV.

The rearrangement links TRBV4-1 to TRBJ1-5, with 8 bases that match TRBD1. The germline CDR1 and CDR2 sequences are MGHRA and YSYEKL. Germline trimming cut 6 bases from V and 5 bases from J; bases unmatched to any gene: 6. CDR3 length equals 14 residues. The CDR3 loop is CASSPGGQDQPQHF. CDR3 coding DNA: TGCGCCAGCAGTCCAGGGGGCCAAGATCAGCCCCAGCATTTT.

The chain employs TRBV5-1 and TRBJ2-6, with 12 bases aligning to TRBD1. V lost 6 bases and J lost 0; bases outside the gene matches: 4. In germline, CDR1 is SGHRS, CDR2 YFSETQ. This CDR3 region has 17 residues. The DNA of the CDR3 is TGCGCCAGCACCGGGACAGGGGGCCCCTCTGGGGCCAACGTCCTGACTTTC. Translating it yields CASTGTGGPSGANVLTF.

The chain combines TRBV9 with TRBJ2-5; no clear D gene. Trimming pared 4 bases from V and 0 bases from J, leaving 16 bases between. From germline, CDR1 is SGDLS and CDR2 YYNGEE. CDR3 length: 16 amino acids. The CDR3: CASSIPGLPYQETQYF. CDR3 nucleotides: TGTGCCAGCAGCATTCCAGGCTTACCGTACCAAGAGACCCAGTACTTC.

This clone was counted a single time. J is TRBJ2-7 and V is TRBV18; D remains unclear. The CDR3 runs to 12 residues. Germline CDR1 and CDR2: KGHSH and LQKENI. The V end was cut by 4 bases, the J end by 3 bases, with 7 bases between. The CDR3 loop reads CASSLRLYEQYF. For the CDR3, the DNA is TGTGCCAGCTCACTCAGGCTCTACGAGCAGTACTTC.

V and J are TRBV30 and TRBJ1-1; possible D gene TRBD1, 5 bases. With 8 bases removed from V and 1 base from J, the gap between germline ends came to 17 bases. The CDR3 has 14 amino acids. Germline lookup yields CDR1 GTSNPN and CDR2 SVGIG (reference sequence). CDR3 loop: CAKAGTVGNTEAFF. DNA for the CDR3: TGTGCCAAGGCGGGGACGGTGGGGAACACTGAAGCTTTCTTT. The entire variable domain, with the rest obtained from reference TRBV30 and TRBJ1-1, is as follows: SQTIHQWPATLVQPVGSPLSLECTVEGTSNPNLYWYRQAAGRGLQLLFYSVGIGQISSEVPQNLSASRPQDRQFILSSKKLLLSDSGFYLCAKAGTVGNTEAFFGQGTRLTVV.

The V gene is TRBV10-3, the J gene TRBJ1-1, with D perhaps TRBD1 (6 bases). Per the germline V gene, CDR1 is ENHRY and CDR2 is SYGVKD. This CDR3 region has 20 residues. Trimming cost V 0 bases and J 1 base, with 24 bases left between them. The CDR3 sequence: CAISESVFRITGRENTEAFF. The CDR3 region has the DNA TGTGCCATCAGTGAGTCCGTTTTTAGGATTACAGGGCGCGAGAACACTGAAGCTTTCTTT.

CDR3: CARRRGTSVLSYEQYF. The CDR3 region has the DNA TGTGCCAGAAGACGGGGGACTAGCGTCCTCTCCTACGAGCAGTACTTC. This rearrangement joins TRBV28 to TRBJ2-7, with 10 bases fitting TRBD2. The CDR3 covers 16 residues. The trim removed 9 bases at V and 0 bases at J, leaving 11 bases unmatched. CDR1 is MDHEN and CDR2 is SYDVKM in the germline V gene.

V is TRBV7-9 and J is TRBJ1-4, with D unresolved. Trimming shortened V by 1 base and J by 8 bases, and 14 bases separated the two germline ends. Germline CDR1 reads SEHNR; CDR2 reads FQNEAQ (reference sequence). The CDR3 has 15 amino acids. The CDR3: CASSLDPARVEKLFF. CDR3 coding DNA: TGTGCCAGCAGCTTAGACCCGGCCCGGGTCGAAAAACTGTTTTTT.

This clone was observed a handful of times. The rearrangement joins TRBV6-5 to TRBJ1-2; the D is unclear. This CDR3 comprises 15 residues. The germline CDR1 and CDR2 sequences are MNHEY and SVGAGI. The germline V and J ends were trimmed by 6 bases and 7 bases, with 21 bases remaining between them. This CDR3 is CASRPAGSQFAGYTF. The CDR3 DNA is TGTGCCAGCAGGCCCGCGGGCAGTCAGTTTGCTGGCTACACCTTC.

The chain employs TRBV28 and TRBJ1-3; D remains ambiguous. Trimming cost V 2 bases and J 0 bases, with 8 bases left between them. The CDR3 has 15 residues. Per the germline V gene, CDR1 is MDHEN and CDR2 is SYDVKM. The DNA for the CDR3 is TGTGCCAGCAGTTTAGGCGGTCGCTCTGGAAACACCATATATTTT. Translating it yields CASSLGGRSGNTIYF. The variable domain in full, with the rest retrieved from reference TRBV28 and TRBJ1-3, is DVKVTQSSRYLVKRTGEKVFLECVQDMDHENMFWYRQDPGLGLRLIYFSYDVKMKEKGDIPEGYSVSREKKERFSLILESASTNQTSMYLCASSLGGRSGNTIYFGEGSWLTVV.

The chain recombines TRBV19 with TRBJ2-7; 14 bases align to TRBD2. V gave up 8 bases and J gave up 2 bases; unmatched junction bases: 11. Germline CDR1 is LNHDA and CDR2 is SQIVND (reference sequence). CDR3 length: 17 amino acids. The chain's CDR3 is CASSPGGLAGVPYEQYF. The CDR3 region has the DNA TGTGCCAGTTCGCCTGGGGGACTAGCGGGAGTTCCCTACGAGCAGTACTTC. The whole variable domain, filled in from reference TRBV19 and TRBJ2-7, reads DGGITQSPKYLFRKEGQNVTLSCEQNLNHDAMYWYRQDPGQGLRLIYYSQIVNDFQKGDIAEGYSVSREKKESFPLTVTSAQKNPTAFYLCASSPGGLAGVPYEQYFGPGTRLTVT.

This chain uses TRBV4-1 with TRBJ1-5; D is uncertain. Germline CDR1 MGHRA, CDR2 YSYEKL. V was trimmed by 0 bases and J by 3 bases, leaving 12 bases between them. The CDR3 sequence is 16 residues long. CDR3 residues: CASSQDPTLHNQPQHF. The CDR3 nucleotides read TGCGCCAGCAGCCAAGATCCCACACTACACAATCAGCCCCAGCATTTT.

The chain joins TRBV7-9 to TRBJ1-2, with TRBD1 as a possible D gene (6 bases). Between the trimmed V and J ends, which lost 5 bases and 5 bases, there was a span of 12 bases. Germline lookup yields CDR1 SEHNR and CDR2 FQNEAQ (reference sequence). CDR3 size: 13 residues. CDR3 protein: CASSLDSYYGYTF. The CDR3, as DNA: TGTGCCAGCAGCCTGGACAGCTATTATGGCTACACCTTC. The complete variable domain, with remaining parts taken from reference TRBV7-9 and TRBJ1-2, reads DTGVSQNPRHKITKRGQNVTFRCDPISEHNRLYWYRQTLGQGPEFLTYFQNEAQLEKSRLLSDRFSAERPKGSFSTLEIQRTEQGDSAMYLCASSLDSYYGYTFGSGTRLTVV.

V is TRBV11-2 and J is TRBJ2-1; D is unresolved. V was cut by 1 base and J by 0 bases, with 4 bases left in between. From germline, CDR1 is SGHAT and CDR2 FQNNGV. The CDR3 totals 14 residues. CDR3 protein: CASSLGNSYNEQFF. CDR3 DNA: TGTGCCAGCAGCTTAGGTAACTCCTACAATGAGCAGTTCTTC.

The CDR3 DNA follows: TGTGCCAGTAGTATACGGGGGACGAATCAGCCCCAGCATTTT. It yields the protein CASSIRGTNQPQHF. This sequence joins TRBV19 and TRBJ1-5; D may be TRBD1 (5 bases). Between the trimmed V and J ends, which lost 2 bases and 4 bases, there was a span of 9 bases. The CDR3 length is 14 residues. Germline V CDR1 and CDR2: LNHDA, SQIVND (reference sequence).

The J gene is TRBJ2-7, the V gene TRBV10-3; maybe TRBD2 (6 bases). Between the trimmed V and J ends, which lost 3 bases and 7 bases, there was a span of 19 bases. Germline CDR1 ENHRY, CDR2 SYGVKD. CDR3 length: 15 amino acids. CDR3 DNA sequence: TGTGCCATCAGTGATTTTCAGGGTACCCGGGAGGAGCAGTACTTC. Translated, it gives CAISDFQGTREEQYF.

This clone was counted a few times. The V and J genes are TRBV29-1 and TRBJ2-2, with 13 bases identical to TRBD2. The germline V gene encodes CDR1 SQVTM and CDR2 ANQGSEA. J was trimmed by 6 bases and V by 8 bases; bases with no gene match: 9. The CDR3 runs to 15 residues. The CDR3 reads CSSRTSGSTAGELFF. The CDR3 nucleotides read TGCAGCTCTCGGACTAGCGGGAGTACCGCCGGGGAGCTGTTTTTT.

This chain connects TRBV29-1 to TRBJ2-2; D perhaps matches TRBD1 (5 bases). Per germline, CDR1 SQVTM and CDR2 ANQGSEA. V lost 4 bases to trimming and J lost 0 bases, with 6 bases between them. The CDR3 has 13 amino acids. DNA for the CDR3: TGCAGCGTTGCCAGGGCGAACACCGGGGAGCTGTTTTTT. It specifies CSVARANTGELFF.